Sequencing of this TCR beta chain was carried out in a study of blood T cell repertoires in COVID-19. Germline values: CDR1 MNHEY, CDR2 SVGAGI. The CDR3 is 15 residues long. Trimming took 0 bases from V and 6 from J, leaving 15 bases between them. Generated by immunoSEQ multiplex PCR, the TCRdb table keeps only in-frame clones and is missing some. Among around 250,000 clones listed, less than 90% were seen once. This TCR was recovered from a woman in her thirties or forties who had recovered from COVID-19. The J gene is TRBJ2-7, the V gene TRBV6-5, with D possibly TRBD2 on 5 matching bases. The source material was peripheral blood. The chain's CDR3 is CASSYSQATRGEQYF. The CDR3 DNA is TGTGCCAGCAGTTACTCTCAGGCAACCCGGGGCGAGCAGTACTTC.